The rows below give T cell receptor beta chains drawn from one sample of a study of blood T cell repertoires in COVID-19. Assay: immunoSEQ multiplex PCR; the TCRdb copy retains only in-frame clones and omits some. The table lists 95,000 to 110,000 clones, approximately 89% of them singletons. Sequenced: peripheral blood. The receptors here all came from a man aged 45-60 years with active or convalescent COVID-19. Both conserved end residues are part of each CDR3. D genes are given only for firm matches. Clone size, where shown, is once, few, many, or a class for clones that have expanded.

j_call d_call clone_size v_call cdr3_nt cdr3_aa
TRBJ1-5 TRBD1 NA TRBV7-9 TGTGCCAGCAGCTTATCTGCAGGGGGCCCCAATCAGCCCCAGCATTTT CASSLSAGGPNQPQHF
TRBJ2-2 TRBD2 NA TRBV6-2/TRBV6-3 TGTGCCAGCAGTTACTCCCCCTCAGCGGGAGGGGGCACCGGGGAGCTGTTTTTT CASSYSPSAGGGTGELFF
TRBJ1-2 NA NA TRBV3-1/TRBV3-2 TGTGCCAGCAGCCAGGGCAACTATGGCTACACCTTC CASSQGNYGYTF
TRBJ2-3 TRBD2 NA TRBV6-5 TGTGCCAGCACTAGCGGGAGGACAGATACGCAGTATTTT CASTSGRTDTQYF
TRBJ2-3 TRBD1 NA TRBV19 TGTGCCAGTAGGAGGCCGGGGGACAGGGGGCATGGAGATACGCAGTATTTT CASRRPGDRGHGDTQYF
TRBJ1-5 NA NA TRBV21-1 TGTGCCAGCAGCAAAGTGATCCGGGGTCGATACCCCAATCAGCCCCAGCATTTT CASSKVIRGRYPNQPQHF
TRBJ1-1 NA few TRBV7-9 TGTGCCAGCAGCAGTACAGCAGAAGCTTTCTTT CASSSTAEAFF
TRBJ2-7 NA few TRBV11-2 TGTGCCAGCAGCTCGCGGGCGTCCCGGCCCCCTTTTTGGTACGAGCAGTACTTC CASSSRASRPPFWYEQYF
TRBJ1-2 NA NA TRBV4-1 TGCGCCAGCAGCCAAGATGACAGGAAATACTATGGCTACACCTTC CASSQDDRKYYGYTF
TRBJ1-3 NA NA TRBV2 TGTGCCAGCAGTGTGACGGGTATCTCTGGAAACACCATATATTTT CASSVTGISGNTIYF
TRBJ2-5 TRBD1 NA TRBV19 TGTGCCAGTACGTCACGACAGGGGGCAGAGACCCAGTACTTC CASTSRQGAETQYF
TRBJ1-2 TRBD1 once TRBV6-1 TGTGCCAGCAGTGAAGTAGGATCGGGACAGGAGACTAACTATGGCTACACCTTC CASSEVGSGQETNYGYTF
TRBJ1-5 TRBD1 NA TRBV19 TGTGCCAGTAGTATCGGACAGGGGGGCAATCAGCCCCAGCATTTT CASSIGQGGNQPQHF
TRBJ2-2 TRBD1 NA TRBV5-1 TGCGCCAGCAGCGTGGACAGGGTCGACACCGGGGAGCTGTTTTTT CASSVDRVDTGELFF
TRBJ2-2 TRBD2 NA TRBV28 TGTGCCAGCAGTTTACGCGTAGCGGGAGGCCCCATAACCGGGGAGCTGTTTTTT CASSLRVAGGPITGELFF
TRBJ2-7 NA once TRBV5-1 TGCGCCAGCAGCACTGAATACGAGCAGTACTTC CASSTEYEQYF
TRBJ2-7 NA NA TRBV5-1 TGCGCCAGCAGCTTGCAGTTCCCCGCAGGGGCCTCCTACGAGCAGTACTTC CASSLQFPAGASYEQYF
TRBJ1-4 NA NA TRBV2 TGTGCCAGCAGTGAAAGGCGGGATGGGGAAAAACTGTTTTTT CASSERRDGEKLFF
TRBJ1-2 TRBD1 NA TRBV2 TGTGCCAGCAGTGAACAGGGGGCAAGCTATGGCTACACCTTC CASSEQGASYGYTF
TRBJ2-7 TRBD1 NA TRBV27 TGTGCCAGCAGTGACCCCGGGACAGGGATCCACGAGCAGTACTTC CASSDPGTGIHEQYF
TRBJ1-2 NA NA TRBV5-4 TGTGCCAGCAGCCAGCCGGGCCCAGGGTCTGGCTACACCTTC CASSQPGPGSGYTF
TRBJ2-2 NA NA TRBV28 TGTGCCAGCAGTTTGGGAGGGACAGGCACCGGGGAGCTGTTTTTT CASSLGGTGTGELFF
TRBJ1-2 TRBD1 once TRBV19 TGTGCCAGTAGCCCCTGGGGGGGACAGGGGGCTCACGTTGGCTACACCTTC CASSPWGGQGAHVGYTF
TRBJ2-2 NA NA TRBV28 TGTGCCAGCAGTTTCGCGGGGGCTAAGGACACCGGGGAGCTGTTTTTT CASSFAGAKDTGELFF
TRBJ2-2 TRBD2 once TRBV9 TGTGCCAGCAGCGTAACGGGAGGGGACACCGGGGAGCTGTTTTTT CASSVTGGDTGELFF
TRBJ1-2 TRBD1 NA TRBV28 TGTGCCAGCAGGAGACAGGGGGCGCAAAGCCCCTATGGCTACACCTTC CASRRQGAQSPYGYTF
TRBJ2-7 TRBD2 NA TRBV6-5 TGTGCCAGCAGCGCCGGGACTAAAAGCGAGCAGTACTTC CASSAGTKSEQYF
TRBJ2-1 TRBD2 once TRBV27 TGTGCCAGCAGTCCCGGGAGGGCCTCTAATGAGCAGTTCTTC CASSPGRASNEQFF
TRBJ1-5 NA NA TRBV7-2 TGTGCCAGCAGCTTAGTGGGGGCAACAGACATGGGCGGGCAGCCCCAGCATTTT CASSLVGATDMGGQPQHF
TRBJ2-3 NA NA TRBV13 TGTGCCAGCAGCTTAGATGCGTTAGCCCCCCCAGATACGCAGTATTTT CASSLDALAPPDTQYF
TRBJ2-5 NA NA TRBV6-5 TGTGCCAGCACCGTGGGACAATCAATGGAGACCCAGTACTTC CASTVGQSMETQYF
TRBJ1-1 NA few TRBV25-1 TGTGCCAGCAAGTTGACCGGTAGCGCTGAAGCTTTCTTT CASKLTGSAEAFF
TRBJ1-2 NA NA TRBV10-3 TGTGCCATCAGTGAGTCCCCCTTCGGCTACACCTTC CAISESPFGYTF
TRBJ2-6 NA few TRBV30 TGTGCCTGGGTACGGCGGGGCCTTGCTTTCTCTGGGGCCAACGTCCTGACTTTC CAWVRRGLAFSGANVLTF
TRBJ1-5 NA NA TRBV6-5 TGTGCCAGCAGGACTGGACTCCTCAATCAGCCCCAGCATTTT CASRTGLLNQPQHF
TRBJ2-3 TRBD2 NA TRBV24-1 TGTGCCACTAGGAAAGCGGGAGGCACAGATACGCAGTATTTT CATRKAGGTDTQYF
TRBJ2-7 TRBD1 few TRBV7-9 TGTGCCAGCACCGGGACAGCCGCTGGCTACGAGCAGTACTTC CASTGTAAGYEQYF
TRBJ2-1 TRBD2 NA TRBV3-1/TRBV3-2 TGTGCCAGCAGCCAAGGACTAGCGGATTACAATGAGCAGTTCTTC CASSQGLADYNEQFF
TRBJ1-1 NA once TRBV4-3 TGCGCCAGCAGCTTCCGGGGGAGGGAGGCTGAAGCTTTCTTT CASSFRGREAEAFF
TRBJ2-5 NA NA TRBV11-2 TGTGCCAGCAGCTCCTTCAGCGGGCCCGGGGAGACCCAGTACTTC CASSSFSGPGETQYF